The sample holds a few counts of the clone carrying this T cell receptor (beta chain). Its antigen remains unidentified. With 2 bases removed from V and 0 bases from J, the gap between germline ends came to 8 bases. The CDR3 contains 15 residues. Germline V lookup: CDR1 MNHEY, CDR2 SVGEGT. The data derive from a study of T cell repertoires in cytomegalovirus infection. In the study overall: CMV infection together with matching HLA type was indicated by public TCR beta signatures.

TCRdb used MiXCR to reprocess the reads, holding one entry per CDR3 protein. The profile shows 640,000 or so distinct CDR3 sequences, around a third of them singletons. The TCR was taken from a human donor in good health (CMV status not recorded). Some clones in this sample may be carry-over from other donors' samples. The rearrangement joins TRBV6-2 or TRBV6-3 to TRBJ2-1; D gene unclear. The source material was cultured PBMCs, sampled from culture after CMV antigen stimulation. The CDR3 coding sequence is TGTGCCAGCAGTTACCCCCCAAGCTCCTACAATGAGCAGTTCTTC. This sequence encodes CASSYPPSSYNEQFF.